This entry lists 22 T cell receptor beta chains sequenced from one sample in a study of CD8 T cells in Susac syndrome. A quantity of roughly 0.5 to 1 ug RNA underwent reverse transcription using random hexamers. TCRdb itself ran the immunoSEQ multiplex PCR reads through MiXCR, one entry per CDR3 protein. This repertoire shows over 70,000 distinct CDR3 sequences, roughly 96% found once; its top ten account for 0.62%. The sample consisted of CD8+ T cells from PBMCs. These receptors were obtained from a human donor with Susac syndrome.

The V gene is TRBV7-9, the J gene TRBJ2-7; 10 nucleotides match TRBD1. The germline gives CDR1 SEHNR, CDR2 FQNEAQ (reference sequence). Trimming removed 5 bases from V and 3 bases from J; junction bases left unmatched: 7. CDR3 length: 15 residues. The CDR3 loop is CASSLGGQGRYEQYF. DNA for the CDR3: TGTGCCAGCAGCCTAGGGGGACAGGGGCGCTACGAGCAGTACTTC.

This clonotype was seen once. The CDR3 region is CASSPDRANNSPLHF. CDR3 nucleotide sequence: TGTGCCAGCAGCCCAGACAGGGCAAATAATTCACCCCTCCACTTT. The chain links TRBV7-2 to TRBJ1-6, with 7 nucleotides matching TRBD1. Germline V gives CDR1 SGHTA, CDR2 FQGNSA. This CDR3 is built from 15 residues. Losses at the gene ends were 5 bases for V and 5 bases for J; bases not matched to a gene: 6.

The CDR3 spells CASSYSKGQRNTEAFF. DNA for the CDR3: TGTGCCAGCAGTTACTCGAAGGGACAGAGGAACACTGAAGCTTTCTTT. The rearrangement uses TRBV6-5 and TRBJ1-1, with 7 positions matching TRBD1. J gave up 1 base and V 0 bases, and 5 bases lay outside the gene matches. This CDR3 has 16 amino acids. Germline-derived CDR1 and CDR2 are MNHEY and SVGAGI.

The chain has TRBV11-3 and TRBJ2-1, with 15 bases fitting TRBD2. The CDR3 contains 20 residues. The ends lost 0 bases at V and 5 bases at J; junction bases unmatched: 11. Germline V gene lookup returns CDR1 SGHNT and CDR2 YENEEA. The CDR3 nucleotides are TGTGCCAGCAGCTTAGATCCCGGGACTAGCGGGGGGCGATGGAACAATGAGCAGTTCTTC. It encodes CASSLDPGTSGGRWNNEQFF.

The CDR3 loop is CASSQDRGGHNEQFF. CDR3 DNA: TGTGCCAGCAGCCAAGACCGGGGGGGCCACAATGAGCAGTTCTTC. V gene TRBV3-1 combines with J gene TRBJ2-1; 8 nucleotides match TRBD2. Per germline, CDR1 LGHDT and CDR2 YNNKEL (reference sequence). J was trimmed by 5 bases and V by 0 bases; bases with no gene match: 3. The CDR3 contains 15 residues.

The gene calls are TRBV19 and TRBJ2-3, with TRBD1 matching over 7 bases. CDR3 length equals 16 residues. Trimming at V came to 3 bases and at J to 0 bases, leaving 6 bases not matched to a gene. Germline-derived CDR1 and CDR2 are LNHDA and SQIVND (reference sequence). The CDR3 here is CASSIEGTASTDTQYF. The DNA for the CDR3 is TGTGCCAGTAGTATTGAGGGGACAGCTAGCACAGATACGCAGTATTTT.

This sequence joins TRBV4-3 and TRBJ2-2; D not certain. The CDR3 is 16 residues long. Trimming took 0 bases from V and 0 from J, leaving 8 bases between them. Germline values: CDR1 LGHNA, CDR2 YSLEER. CDR3 protein: CASSQDWKSNTGELFF. As DNA, the CDR3 is TGCGCCAGCAGCCAAGATTGGAAGTCGAACACCGGGGAGCTGTTTTTT.

V usage is TRBV28 and J usage is TRBJ1-5; D ambiguous. V lost 3 bases to trimming and J lost 2 bases, with 11 bases between them. This CDR3 has 15 amino acids. Germline lookup yields CDR1 MDHEN and CDR2 SYDVKM. The DNA of the CDR3 is TGTGCCAGCAGTTTCCCCGGAAGGGGCAATCAGCCCCAGCATTTT. Translated: CASSFPGRGNQPQHF.

This chain joins TRBV30 and TRBJ1-1, with D possibly matching TRBD1 (6 bases). This CDR3 region has 12 residues. V was trimmed by 5 bases and J by 1 base, leaving 8 bases between them. Germline values: CDR1 GTSNPN, CDR2 SVGIG (reference sequence). The CDR3: CAWEGENTEAFF. CDR3 DNA sequence: TGTGCCTGGGAGGGGGAGAACACTGAAGCTTTCTTT. The full variable domain, completed using reference TRBV30 and TRBJ1-1, is SQTIHQWPATLVQPVGSPLSLECTVEGTSNPNLYWYRQAAGRGLQLLFYSVGIGQISSEVPQNLSASRPQDRQFILSSKKLLLSDSGFYLCAWEGENTEAFFGQGTRLTVV.

The sample holds one count of this clonotype. This chain uses TRBV30 with TRBJ2-5, with D perhaps matching TRBD1 (6 bases). The CDR3 spans 13 residues. Germline V gene lookup returns CDR1 GTSNPN and CDR2 SVGIG (reference sequence). The ends were cut back, 3 bases at V and 1 base at J, with 9 bases in the middle. DNA for the CDR3: TGTGCCTGGAGCGGGACACTCCAAGAGACCCAGTACTTC. Translation: CAWSGTLQETQYF.

The V call is TRBV29-1, the J call TRBJ1-4; 9 positions match TRBD1. Germline lookup yields CDR1 SQVTM and CDR2 ANQGSEA. The CDR3 is 16 amino acids. V was pared by 7 bases and J by 1 base, with 10 bases of the junction left unmatched. CDR3 residues: CSASDRGMRTNEKLFF. The CDR3 coding sequence is TGCAGCGCCTCGGACAGGGGAATGAGAACTAATGAAAAACTGTTTTTT.

V gene TRBV27 combines with J gene TRBJ1-1; D possibly corresponds to TRBD1 (6 bases). Deletions cut 3 bases from V and 0 bases from J, with 8 bases between. The CDR3 spans 14 residues. Germline CDR1 is MNHEY and CDR2 is SMNVEV (reference sequence). The CDR3 region is CASSLTGLNTEAFF. The CDR3 DNA reads TGTGCCAGCAGTTTGACAGGTCTGAACACTGAAGCTTTCTTT.

The chain couples TRBV20-1 to TRBJ1-5; TRBD1 matches at 7 bases. V gave up 1 base and J gave up 4 bases; unmatched junction bases: 4. Germline V CDR1 and CDR2: DFQATT, SNEGSKA (reference sequence). This CDR3 region has 14 residues. CDR3 DNA: TGCAGTGCTAGAGGACAGGGAGGGAATCAGCCCCAGCATTTT. Its protein product is CSARGQGGNQPQHF.

This clonotype was seen once. The chain links TRBV15 to TRBJ2-5, with 8 nucleotides matching TRBD1. This CDR3 contains 14 residues. Germline assignment: CDR1 LNHNV and CDR2 YYDKDF (reference sequence). The J segment lost 1 base and the V segment lost 5 bases, leaving 3 bases of the junction unmatched. In nucleotides, the CDR3 is TGTGCCACCAGCGGCGACAGGGGCCAAGAGACCCAGTACTTC. It is translated as CATSGDRGQETQYF.

The chain links TRBV6-6 to TRBJ1-2, with 8 bases fitting TRBD1. This CDR3 has 16 amino acids. Germline V CDR1 and CDR2: MNHNY, SVGAGI (reference sequence). After removal of 6 bases from V and 4 bases from J, the junction contained 13 bases not matched to a gene. Here the CDR3 reads CASRSQGGPMTYGYTF. The CDR3 bases are TGTGCCAGCAGGTCACAGGGGGGCCCTATGACCTATGGCTACACCTTC.

The DNA of the CDR3 is TGCAGTGCTAGCACAGGGGGAGCCTACGAGCAGTACTTC. It is translated as CSASTGGAYEQYF. The rearrangement uses TRBV20-1 and TRBJ2-7; TRBD1 aligns across 8 bases. V lost 3 bases and J lost 2; bases outside the gene matches: 3. The germline V gene encodes CDR1 DFQATT and CDR2 SNEGSKA (reference sequence). This CDR3 is 13 amino acids long.

The J gene is TRBJ2-1, the V gene TRBV5-1; tentative D call: TRBD2 (6 bases). The V end lost 5 bases, the J end lost 5 bases, and 11 bases lay between the germline ends. The CDR3 runs 13 residues. Germline CDR1 and CDR2: SGHRS and YFSETQ. The CDR3 coding sequence is TGCGCCAGCAGTTGGACTATAAACAATGAGCAGTTCTTC. As protein: CASSWTINNEQFF.

This clonotype was counted between two and nine times. As DNA, the CDR3 is TGTGCCAGCCGCCGGGGAGGTAGTGAAGCTTTCTTT. Protein: CASRRGGSEAFF. The chain has TRBV27 and TRBJ1-1, with no clear D. Trimming took off 8 bases at V and 7 bases at J, with 14 bases between the two ends. This CDR3 comprises 12 residues. The germline V gene encodes CDR1 MNHEY and CDR2 SMNVEV (reference sequence).

The V gene is TRBV28, the J gene TRBJ2-3, with TRBD1 matching 9 bases. The CDR3 consists of 15 residues. V shed 5 bases and J 0 bases; nucleotides not matched to a gene: 3. From germline, CDR1 is MDHEN and CDR2 SYDVKM. For the CDR3, the DNA is TGTGCCAGCAGTCCCGGGACAGGGAGCACAGATACGCAGTATTTT. Translation: CASSPGTGSTDTQYF.

The chain uses TRBV30 and TRBJ1-1, with a possible D match to TRBD1 (6 bases). Germline V lookup: CDR1 GTSNPN, CDR2 SVGIG (reference sequence). The CDR3 totals 18 residues. Trimming left V 4 bases short and J 4 bases short, with 28 bases between. The CDR3 here is CAWTLRGGRVSRTTEAFF. The CDR3 region has the DNA TGTGCCTGGACCCTCCGGGGGGGGCGTGTATCCCGGACCACTGAAGCTTTCTTT. The variable domain in full, completed from reference TRBV30 and TRBJ1-1, reads SQTIHQWPATLVQPVGSPLSLECTVEGTSNPNLYWYRQAAGRGLQLLFYSVGIGQISSEVPQNLSASRPQDRQFILSSKKLLLSDSGFYLCAWTLRGGRVSRTTEAFFGQGTRLTVV.

This clonotype was counted once. The chain couples TRBV7-2 to TRBJ2-2, with 12 positions matching TRBD2. The junction had 7 bases not matched to a gene; V was cut back by 5 bases and J by 6 bases. The CDR3 is made up of 16 amino acids. The germline V gene has CDR1 SGHTA and CDR2 FQGNSA. CDR3: CASSLTLAGGPGELFF. CDR3 nucleotides: TGTGCCAGCAGCCTGACACTAGCGGGGGGACCCGGGGAGCTGTTTTTT.

The rearrangement links TRBV18 to TRBJ2-2; tentatively, D is TRBD2 (5 bases). Germline lookup yields CDR1 KGHSH and CDR2 LQKENI. The V and J ends lost 3 bases and 1 base respectively, with 12 bases between them. This CDR3 region has 16 residues. The CDR3 DNA reads as TGTGCCAGCTCACCGGATGAGCGGAAGAACACCGGGGAGCTGTTTTTT. Translating it yields CASSPDERKNTGELFF.